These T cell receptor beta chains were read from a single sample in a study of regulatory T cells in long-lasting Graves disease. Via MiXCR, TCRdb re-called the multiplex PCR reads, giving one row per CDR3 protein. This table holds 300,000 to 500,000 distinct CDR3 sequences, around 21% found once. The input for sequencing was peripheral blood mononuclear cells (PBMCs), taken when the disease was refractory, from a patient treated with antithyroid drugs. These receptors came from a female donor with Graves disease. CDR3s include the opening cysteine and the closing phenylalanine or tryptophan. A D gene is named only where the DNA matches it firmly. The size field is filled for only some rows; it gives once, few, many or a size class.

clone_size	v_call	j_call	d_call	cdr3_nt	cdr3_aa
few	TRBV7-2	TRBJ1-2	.	TGTGCCAGCAGCGCCCGGGACGGCCAAAATGGCTACACCTTC	CASSARDGQNGYTF
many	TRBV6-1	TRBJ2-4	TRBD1	TGTGCCAGCAGGGGACAGGGAGAATACATTCAGTACTTC	CASRGQGEYIQYF
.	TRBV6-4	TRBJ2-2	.	TGTGCCAGCAGTGTTGGCATCCACACCGGGGAGCTGTTTTTT	CASSVGIHTGELFF
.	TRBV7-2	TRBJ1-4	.	TGTGCCAGCAGCTTACGGGGAGTTGCAACTAATGAAAAACTGTTTTTT	CASSLRGVATNEKLFF
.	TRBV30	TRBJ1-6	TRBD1	TGTGCCTGGAGAGGAATTACAGGGGGCATACCCCTCCACTTT	CAWRGITGGIPLHF
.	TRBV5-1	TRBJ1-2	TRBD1	TGCGCCAGCAGCTTGCAAGGGGGCAACAACTATGGCTACACCTTC	CASSLQGGNNYGYTF
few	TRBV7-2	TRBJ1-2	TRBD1	TGTGCCAGCAGCTTAGGGGGGGGACAGCGAGATTTCTATGGCTACACCTTC	CASSLGGGQRDFYGYTF
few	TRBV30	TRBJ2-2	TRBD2	TGTGCCTGGAGAGGAGGGACTAGCGGGTCGAACACCGGGGAGCTGTTTTTT	CAWRGGTSGSNTGELFF
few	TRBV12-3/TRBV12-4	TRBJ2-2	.	TGTGCCAGCAGCACTGGGTCCCGGGGGCTCGGGGAGCTGTTTTTT	CASSTGSRGLGELFF
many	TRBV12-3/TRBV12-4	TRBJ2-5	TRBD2	TGTGCCAGCAGTTTTGTAGCGGGAGGCACAGAGACCCAGTACTTC	CASSFVAGGTETQYF
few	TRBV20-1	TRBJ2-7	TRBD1	TGCAGTGCTACGGGACAGGCGAACGAGCAGTACTTC	CSATGQANEQYF
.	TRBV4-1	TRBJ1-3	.	TGCGCCAGCAGCCAAGTGGGGTCAGGGGGAAACACCATATATTTT	CASSQVGSGGNTIYF
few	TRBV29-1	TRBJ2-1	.	TGCAGACCGGGACGGAACTACAATGAGCAGTTCTTC	CRPGRNYNEQFF
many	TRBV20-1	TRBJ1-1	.	TGCAGTGCTAGATTAGACGGACAGAACACTGAAGCTTTCTTT	CSARLDGQNTEAFF
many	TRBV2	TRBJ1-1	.	TGTGCCAGCATCATCTTCCGGGACACTGAAGCTTTCTTT	CASIIFRDTEAFF
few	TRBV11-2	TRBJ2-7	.	TGTGCCAGCAGCCGGAGCCAGGTCTCCTACGAGCAGTACTTC	CASSRSQVSYEQYF
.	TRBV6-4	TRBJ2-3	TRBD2	TGTGCCAGCAGAAGGACTAGCGGGAGTTCAGATACGCAGTATTTT	CASRRTSGSSDTQYF
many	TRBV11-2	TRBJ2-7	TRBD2	TGTGCCAGCAGCTTAGAACTAGCGGGAGTTAAGTACTTC	CASSLELAGVKYF
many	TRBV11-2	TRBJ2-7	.	TGTGCCAGCAGCTTCGGAGAGAACTACGAGCAGTACTTC	CASSFGENYEQYF
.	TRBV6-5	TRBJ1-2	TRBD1	TGTGCCAGCAGTTACTCGACAGGGATGGTCGTTACGGATGGCTACACCTTC	CASSYSTGMVVTDGYTF
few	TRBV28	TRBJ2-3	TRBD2	TGTGCCAGCAGTTTAGGGACTAGCGGGAGGATCACAGATACGCAGTATTTT	CASSLGTSGRITDTQYF
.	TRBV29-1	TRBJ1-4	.	TGCAGCCCCCTGGGACCCAATGAAAAACTGTTTTTT	CSPLGPNEKLFF
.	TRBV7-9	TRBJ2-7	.	TGTGCCAGCAGCTTTTCGTGTAGGGTCCCAAAGCAATACGAGCAGTACTTC	CASSFSCRVPKQYEQYF
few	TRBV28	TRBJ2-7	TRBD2	TGTGCCAGCAGTCGACCCTTAGCGGGGGAGCAGTACTTC	CASSRPLAGEQYF
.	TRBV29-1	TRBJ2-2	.	TGCAGCGTTGATCAGGGACCCCTCACCGGGGAGCTGTTTTTT	CSVDQGPLTGELFF
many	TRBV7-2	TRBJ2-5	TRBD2	TGTGCCAGCAGCTTGGATTTAGCGGGGGGGGAGACCCAGTACTTC	CASSLDLAGGETQYF
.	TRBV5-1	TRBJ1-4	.	TGCGCCAGCAGCCGGGAGCCCAGCCTTAATGAAAAACTGTTTTTT	CASSREPSLNEKLFF
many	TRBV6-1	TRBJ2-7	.	TGTGCCAGCAGGGGCAGTTCCTACGAGCAGTACTTC	CASRGSSYEQYF
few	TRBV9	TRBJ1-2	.	TGTGCCAGCAGCTCCCGACAGTTGGATTATGGCTACACCTTC	CASSSRQLDYGYTF
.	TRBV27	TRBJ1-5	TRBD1	TGTGCCAGCAGTTCGCGGGACAGGGGAGTTAATCAGCCCCAGCATTTT	CASSSRDRGVNQPQHF
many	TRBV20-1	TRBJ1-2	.	TGCAGTGCCAGAGATGGGGTCGGTTTTTCCCCAAATAACTATGGCTACACCTTC	CSARDGVGFSPNNYGYTF
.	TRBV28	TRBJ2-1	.	TGTGCCAGCAGTTTTCTTCTCGAAAATGAGCAGTTCTTC	CASSFLLENEQFF
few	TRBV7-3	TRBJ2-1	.	TGTGCCAGCAGCTTAGGAGGGAAACGTGGAAATGAGCAGTTCTTC	CASSLGGKRGNEQFF
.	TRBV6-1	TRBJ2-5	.	TGTGCCAGCAGTTACGTCCGGGACCCCCGGGAGACCCAGTACTTC	CASSYVRDPRETQYF
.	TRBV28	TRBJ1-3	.	TGTGCCAGCAGGACAGACGGTGGCTCTGGAAACACCATATATTTT	CASRTDGGSGNTIYF
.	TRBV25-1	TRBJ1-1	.	TGTGCCAGCACCGGAGGGGGGGGGTTATCTGAAGCTTTCTTT	CASTGGGGLSEAFF
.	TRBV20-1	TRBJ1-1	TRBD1	TGCAGTGCTGGCAGGACAGGGGGTACGAACACTGAAGCTTTCTTT	CSAGRTGGTNTEAFF
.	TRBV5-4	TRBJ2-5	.	TGTGCCAGCAGCTGGGAACAGGGCACCCAAGAGACCCAGTACTTC	CASSWEQGTQETQYF
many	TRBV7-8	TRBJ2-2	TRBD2	TGTGCCAGCAGCTCGACTAGCGGGACCGGGGAGCTGTTTTTT	CASSSTSGTGELFF
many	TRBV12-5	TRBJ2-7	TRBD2	TGTGCTAGTGGTTCCGATCGGACTAGCGGGTATTTACCCTACGAGCAGTACTTC	CASGSDRTSGYLPYEQYF
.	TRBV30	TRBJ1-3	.	TGTGCCTGGAGCGGGGGGACTGGAAACACCATATATTTT	CAWSGGTGNTIYF
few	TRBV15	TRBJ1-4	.	TGTGCCACCAGCGATTGGGGGCCGACTAATGAAAAACTGTTTTTT	CATSDWGPTNEKLFF
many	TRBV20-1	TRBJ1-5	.	TGCAGTGCTAGAAGTAGCAATCAGCCCCAGCATTTT	CSARSSNQPQHF
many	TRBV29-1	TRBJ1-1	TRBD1	TGCAGCGTTGAAGCTTGGATGACAGGGGTTATGAACACTGAAGCTTTCTTT	CSVEAWMTGVMNTEAFF
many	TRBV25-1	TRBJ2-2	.	TGTGCCAGCAGCGAGGCCGGGGAGCTGTTTTTT	CASSEAGELFF
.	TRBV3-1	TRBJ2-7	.	TGTGCCAGCAGCCAGGGGGCAGGGTCCCACGAGCAGTACTTC	CASSQGAGSHEQYF
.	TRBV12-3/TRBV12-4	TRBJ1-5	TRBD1	TGTGCCAGCAGTCAACCTAACAGGGGCGGACAGCCCCAGCATTTT	CASSQPNRGGQPQHF
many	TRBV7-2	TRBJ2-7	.	TGTGCCAGCAGCTTTCCAGGGCCATACGAGCAGTACTTC	CASSFPGPYEQYF
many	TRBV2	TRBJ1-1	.	TGTGCCAGCAAAGTCGGGACGGGGAACACTGAAGCTTTCTTT	CASKVGTGNTEAFF
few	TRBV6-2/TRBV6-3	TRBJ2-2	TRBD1	TGTGCCAGCAGTTACTCCCCCGGCAGGGGGTTTGGCACCGGGGAGCTGTTTTTT	CASSYSPGRGFGTGELFF
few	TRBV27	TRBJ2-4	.	TGTGCCAGCAGTTTATCCCCGTCGGGCATTCAGTACTTC	CASSLSPSGIQYF